These T cell receptor beta chains were read from a single sample in a study of T cell repertoires in cytomegalovirus infection. Via MiXCR, TCRdb re-called the reads, giving one row per CDR3 protein. Altogether about 350,000 distinct CDR3 sequences are present, just under 35% being singletons, with the ten largest covering 13%. No antigen has been identified for these receptors. The sequences come from cultured PBMCs, collected from culture after CMV antigen stimulation. Receptor source: a human donor in good health (CMV status not recorded). Some clones in this sample may be carry-over from other donors' samples. Each CDR3 is given with its conserved first and last residue. Each record gives: clone size, J gene, D gene, V gene, CDR3 DNA, CDR3 protein. D genes are given only for firm matches. Size values are once, few and many counts, or a class for expanded clones, and some rows have none.

>few|TRBJ2-1|TRBD2|TRBV6-6
TGTGCCAGCAGAGACTGGACTAGCGGGGACAATGAGCAGTTCTTC
CASRDWTSGDNEQFF
>.|TRBJ2-1|.|TRBV5-6
TGTGCCAGCAGCTTACAGTTATCGGATGAGCAGTTCTTC
CASSLQLSDEQFF
>few|TRBJ2-1|TRBD2|TRBV20-1
TGCAGTGCTAGAGACGCTAGCGGCAGAATCTCCTACAATGAGCAGTTCTTC
CSARDASGRISYNEQFF
>.|TRBJ1-1|.|TRBV12-3/TRBV12-4
TGTGCCAGCAGCCCACCATCGGTTGAAGCTTTCTTT
CASSPPSVEAFF
>.|TRBJ1-4|TRBD1|TRBV19
TGTGCCAGCCTTGACAGGGGGCGGAATAATGAAAAACTGTTTTTT
CASLDRGRNNEKLFF
>.|TRBJ1-1|TRBD1|TRBV15
TGTGCCACCGGACAGGGGAGGAACACTGAAGCTTTCTTT
CATGQGRNTEAFF
>.|TRBJ2-1|TRBD2|TRBV7-6
TGTGCCAGCAGCTTTGTAGCGGGAGGGCTCAATGAGCAGTTCTTC
CASSFVAGGLNEQFF
>.|TRBJ1-6|TRBD1|TRBV20-1
TGCAGTGCTAGAGATCAAAGGACAGGAAATAATTCACCCCTCCACTTT
CSARDQRTGNNSPLHF
>many|TRBJ2-5|.|TRBV7-9
TGTGCCAGCAGCTTAAACATAGAGACCCAGTACTTC
CASSLNIETQYF
>many|TRBJ2-7|.|TRBV6-5
TGTGCCAGCAGTTACTCTAGCGACCCCTCCTACGAGCAGTACTTC
CASSYSSDPSYEQYF
>few|TRBJ1-2|TRBD1|TRBV9
TGTGCCAGCAGCGCAGGAGGAGGGGGCACTTCCTATGGCTACACCTTC
CASSAGGGGTSYGYTF
>many|TRBJ2-3|.|TRBV7-2
TGTGCCAGCAGCGAGGGGCGGGACCCAGATACGCAGTATTTT
CASSEGRDPDTQYF
>few|TRBJ1-5|.|TRBV12-3/TRBV12-4
TGTGCCAGCAGCTCCCCCCAGGCGGGGGTAGGGTACAATCAGCCCCAGCATTTT
CASSSPQAGVGYNQPQHF
>.|TRBJ1-4|.|TRBV29-1
TGCAGCGCCTCAAAGGGGGCAACTAATGAAAAACTGTTTTTT
CSASKGATNEKLFF
>few|TRBJ2-6|.|TRBV2
TGTGCCAGCAGTGAATGGGGCAGCTCTGGGGCCAACGTCCTGACTTTC
CASSEWGSSGANVLTF
>.|TRBJ2-1|.|TRBV7-2
TGTGCCAGCAGCCACAATGGGGGGAGGTCGGCCAATGAGCAGTTCTTC
CASSHNGGRSANEQFF
>few|TRBJ1-6|TRBD1|TRBV14
TGTGCCAGCAGCCAAGGAAACACAGGGGTTAGGTCACCCCTCCACTTT
CASSQGNTGVRSPLHF
>.|TRBJ2-5|.|TRBV7-2
TGTGCCAGCAGGCTACATGAGACCCAGTACTTC
CASRLHETQYF
>few|TRBJ2-5|.|TRBV28
TGTGCCAGCCAGCAGGGTAGGGAGACCCAGTACTTC
CASQQGRETQYF
>.|TRBJ2-3|.|TRBV7-2
TGTGCCAGCAGCTACCTTGGGGGTGGAGCAGATACGCAGTATTTT
CASSYLGGGADTQYF
>.|TRBJ2-1|TRBD1|TRBV6-2/TRBV6-3
TGTGCCAGCAGTACTTGGACAGGGCCAAAGGGCTACAATGAGCAGTTCTTC
CASSTWTGPKGYNEQFF
>few|TRBJ1-1|.|TRBV28
TGTGCCAGCAGTTTCCCGGGACAAGAGGTTGAAGCTTTCTTT
CASSFPGQEVEAFF
>.|TRBJ2-3|.|TRBV6-5
TGTGCCAGCAGTTACACTAGGCCTCGGGCGCAGTATTTT
CASSYTRPRAQYF
>.|TRBJ2-1|.|TRBV14
TGTGCCAGCAGCCGTCGGGGACAAGGCTACAATGAGCAGTTCTTC
CASSRRGQGYNEQFF
>.|TRBJ2-3|TRBD1|TRBV7-9
TGTGCCAGCAGCCCCGACAGGGAAATTCAGACAGATACGCAGTATTTT
CASSPDREIQTDTQYF
>.|TRBJ1-1|TRBD1|TRBV6-2/TRBV6-3
TGTGCCAGCAGTTGGGATAGGGGGCACGGCACTGAAGCTTTCTTT
CASSWDRGHGTEAFF
>.|TRBJ2-3|TRBD1|TRBV15
TGTGCCACCAGCAGAGATCTGAGGGGGCGAGCAGTAGATACGCAGTATTTT
CATSRDLRGRAVDTQYF
>.|TRBJ2-3|TRBD2|TRBV7-2
TGTGCCAGCAGCATCGGGACTAGCGGGACCACAGATACGCAGTATTTT
CASSIGTSGTTDTQYF
>.|TRBJ1-1|TRBD1|TRBV19
TGTGCCAGTAGGGTGGGGACAGCAACTATGAACACTGAAGCTTTCTTT
CASRVGTATMNTEAFF
>.|TRBJ1-6|TRBD1|TRBV19
TGTGCCAGTAGTTCAACCGGGACAGGGGGTAACTATTCACCCCTCCACTTT
CASSSTGTGGNYSPLHF
>.|TRBJ2-5|TRBD2|TRBV7-2
TGTGCCAGCAGCTTACGACTAGCGGGAGGGTATGAAGAGACCCAGTACTTC
CASSLRLAGGYEETQYF
>few|TRBJ1-2|.|TRBV5-1
TGCGCCAGCAGCGGGGGCGGACCGGGCTACACCTTC
CASSGGGPGYTF
>few|TRBJ2-5|.|TRBV6-5
TGTGCCAGCAGTTATGAGGGCGCAGGGGAGACCCAGTACTTC
CASSYEGAGETQYF
>.|TRBJ2-3|TRBD2|TRBV27
TGTGCCAGCAGCTCACTAGCGGGAGGGCCGGGCACAGATACGCAGTATTTT
CASSSLAGGPGTDTQYF
>many|TRBJ1-2|.|TRBV7-2
TGTGCCAGCAGCACGGGGGGGACAAAGTCTGGCTACACCTTC
CASSTGGTKSGYTF
>.|TRBJ2-7|TRBD2|TRBV6-2/TRBV6-3
TGTGCCAGCAGGAGGCCCGACCATCTAGCGGGGGCCTACGAGCAGTACTTC
CASRRPDHLAGAYEQYF
>once|TRBJ2-5|.|TRBV28
TGTGCCACCGTACTAGAAAAAGAGACCCAGTACTTC
CATVLEKETQYF
>.|TRBJ2-7|.|TRBV20-1
TGCAGTGCTAGAGATCCAGGAGCCTACGAGCAGTACTTC
CSARDPGAYEQYF
>.|TRBJ2-3|.|TRBV9
TGTGCCAGCAGCGTAGAAACTCAGTCAGATACGCAGTATTTT
CASSVETQSDTQYF
>once|TRBJ2-7|.|TRBV20-1
TGCAGTGCTACAGGGGGGACCTACGAGCAGTACTTC
CSATGGTYEQYF
>few|TRBJ2-3|TRBD2|TRBV12-3/TRBV12-4
TGTGCCAGCAGGGCACTAGCGGGAGACTCTAACTTCTCGGACACAGATACGCAGTATTTT
CASRALAGDSNFSDTDTQYF
>.|TRBJ1-3|.|TRBV12-3/TRBV12-4
TGTGCCAGCAGTTTTGAGGGACGGAACTCTGGAAACACCATATATTTT
CASSFEGRNSGNTIYF
>few|TRBJ2-3|.|TRBV20-1
TGCAGTGCTAGCACTTCCCATGAAGCAGGGCACACAGATACGCAGTATTTT
CSASTSHEAGHTDTQYF
>.|TRBJ1-2|TRBD1|TRBV10-3
TGTGCCATCAGTGGCCGGGACAGGGTCCCTGGCTACACCTTC
CAISGRDRVPGYTF
>.|TRBJ2-1|.|TRBV6-2/TRBV6-3
TGTGCCAGCCTCTCGGGACGGTTTCAGTTCTTC
CASLSGRFQFF
>.|TRBJ1-6|TRBD1|TRBV7-2
TGTGCCAGCAGCTTAGAGGGGGCCGGGGATTCACCCCTCCACTTT
CASSLEGAGDSPLHF
>few|TRBJ2-5|TRBD2|TRBV7-6
TGTGCCAGCAGCCAAACTAGCGGCCCTTACCAAGAGACCCAGTACTTC
CASSQTSGPYQETQYF
>.|TRBJ1-5|.|TRBV4-1
TGCGCCAGCAGCCAAGAGGCGGGACCCGGGATCAGCCCCCAGCATTTT
CASSQEAGPGISPQHF
>few|TRBJ2-1|TRBD2|TRBV6-5
TGTGCCAGCTCGGGACTAGCGGGAGATGAGCAGTTCTTC
CASSGLAGDEQFF
>many|TRBJ2-1|.|TRBV7-8
TGTGCCAGCAGCCCCCGTGGTAGCGTCAATGAGCAGTTCTTC
CASSPRGSVNEQFF